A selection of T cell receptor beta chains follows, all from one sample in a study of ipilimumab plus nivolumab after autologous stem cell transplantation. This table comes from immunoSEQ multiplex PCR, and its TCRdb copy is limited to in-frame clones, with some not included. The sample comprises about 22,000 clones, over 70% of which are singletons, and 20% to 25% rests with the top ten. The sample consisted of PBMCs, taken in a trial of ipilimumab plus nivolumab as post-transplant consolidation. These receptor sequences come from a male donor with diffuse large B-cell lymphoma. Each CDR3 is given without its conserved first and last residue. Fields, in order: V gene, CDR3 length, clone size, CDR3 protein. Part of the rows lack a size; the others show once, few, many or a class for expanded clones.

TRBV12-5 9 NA ASGSPTGYT
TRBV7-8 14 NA ASSPQGHTSNQPQH
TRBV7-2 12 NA ASSPTSGGAVLY
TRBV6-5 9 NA ASSTSVEQF
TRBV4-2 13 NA ASSNPGQGATEAF
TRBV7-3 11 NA ASRREGSNEQF
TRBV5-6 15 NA ASRLMGLSANTGELF
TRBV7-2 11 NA ASSLNRNTEAF
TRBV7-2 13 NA ASSPGGRGTDTQY
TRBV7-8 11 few ASSWQGAGEQY
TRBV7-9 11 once ASSFRQYNEQF
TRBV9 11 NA ASSRAYTDTQY
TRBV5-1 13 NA ASSPEGHYNEKLF
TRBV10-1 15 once ASSEIWGASGFNEQF
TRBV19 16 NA ASSPELRAGQGVGGYT
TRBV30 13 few AWSGGLLSNQPQH
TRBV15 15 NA ATSRDRAQPRRNTIY
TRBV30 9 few AWSVSGGLD
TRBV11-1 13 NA ASSPSGTDNTEAF
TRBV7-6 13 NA ASSSGTGGIYEQY
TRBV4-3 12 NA ASSQYRGPYGYT
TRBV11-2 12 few ASTMGDERGPEH
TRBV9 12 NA ASSPGGNYNEQF
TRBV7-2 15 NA ASSFLLGGGARETQY
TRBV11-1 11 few ASSPLEGPEAF
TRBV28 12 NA ASCNPDRGHEQY
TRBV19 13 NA ASSIWTGVAQPQH
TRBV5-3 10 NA ASSLTVGEQY
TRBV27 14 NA ASSLLNGGRGEKLF
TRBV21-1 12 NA ASSKAGGGYEQY
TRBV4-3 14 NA ASSQESGTGGSPLH
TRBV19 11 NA ASSIKGNTEAF
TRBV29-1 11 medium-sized SVGIGQNTEAF
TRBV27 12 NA ASSFGVGNTEAF
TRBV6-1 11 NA ASSETTFYEQY
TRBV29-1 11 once SVDKPVYNEQF
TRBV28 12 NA ASRTGGSGNTIY
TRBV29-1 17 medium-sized SVDGVGTSGGTSQETQY
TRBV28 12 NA ASRRTGQTEKLF
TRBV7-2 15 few ASSLQTGETANYGYT
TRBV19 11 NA ASRNFVADTQY
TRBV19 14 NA ASSIGVGNRVHEQY
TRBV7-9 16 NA ASSLALQGEGSYHGYT
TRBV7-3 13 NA ASSLTTGGITEAF
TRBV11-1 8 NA ASSLDGTD
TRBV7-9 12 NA ASRADVYNEKLF
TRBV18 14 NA ASSPWSRGRQETQY